This TCR beta chain was sequenced during a study of OX40 agonist ivuxolimab in advanced cancers. In the study overall: A male proportion of more than 75% was recorded, with mean age about 54 years and range about 20 to 85.

A note on this clone: The antigen is unknown.

Sequenced by immunoSEQ multiplex PCR; TCRdb stores in-frame clones only, minus some. The sample yields about 67,000 clones, approximately 91% seen once. General study points: Relative to CD4+ cells, CD8+ T cells on average had more expanded clones.

People who had autoimmune disease history or systemic immunosuppression were excluded. Baseline, cycle 4 day 1, and cycle 7 day 1 were the blood sampling points. The CDR3 runs 14 residues. Looked up from germline, CDR1 is MDHEN and CDR2 is SYDVKM. Losses at the gene ends were 8 bases for V and 2 bases for J; bases not matched to a gene: 7. This clonotype originated in an adult with an advanced solid tumor such as melanoma, head and neck, liver or kidney cancer. Sample: CD4+ or CD8+ T cells sorted from blood, taken in a trial of the OX40 agonist ivuxolimab. J is TRBJ2-7 and V is TRBV28; TRBD1 matches at 9 bases. The CDR3 here is CASGPGQGTYEQYF. The CDR3 nucleotides read TGTGCCAGCGGACCGGGACAGGGAACCTACGAGCAGTACTTC. Drawing the rest from reference TRBV28 and TRBJ2-7, the complete variable domain is DVKVTQSSRYLVKRTGEKVFLECVQDMDHENMFWYRQDPGLGLRLIYFSYDVKMKEKGDIPEGYSVSREKKERFSLILESASTNQTSMYLCASGPGQGTYEQYFGPGTRLTVT.